These 25 T cell receptor beta chains were sequenced from one sample in a study of CD8+ T cells in alopecia areata. Treatment: oral pan-JAK inhibitor, 5-10 mg twice daily. RNA was extracted and reverse transcribed into cDNA as the sequencing template. The protocol was immunoSEQ multiplex PCR, while the TCRdb copy is restricted to in-frame clones and leaves out a portion. The data show roughly 250,000 clones, 50% to 75% seen once. This specimen consisted of CD4+ T cells sorted from blood, obtained around week 54, from a patient treated with tofacitinib. These receptors all stem from a human donor with alopecia areata.

The chain has TRBV7-9 and TRBJ1-5; D ambiguous. Looked up from germline, CDR1 is SEHNR and CDR2 is FQNEAQ (reference sequence). Between the trimmed V and J ends, which lost 1 base and 4 bases, there was a span of 8 bases. The CDR3 length is 14 residues. The CDR3 DNA sequence: TGTGCCAGCAGCTTAGAAGGGCGTAATCAGCCCCAGCATTTT. This sequence encodes CASSLEGRNQPQHF.

The chain combines TRBV2 with TRBJ2-1, with D tentatively TRBD2 (5 bases). This CDR3 spans 12 amino acids. CDR1 is SNHLY, CDR2 FYNNEI, per germline. V lost 6 bases and J 8 bases, leaving 11 bases between the germline ends. The chain's CDR3 is CASRGLIDEQFF. In DNA form, the CDR3 reads TGTGCCAGCAGAGGACTCATCGATGAGCAGTTCTTC.

This rearrangement joins TRBV30 to TRBJ1-5, with no clear D. The germline V and J ends were trimmed by 1 base and 6 bases, with 13 bases remaining between them. This CDR3 is 14 amino acids long. CDR1 and CDR2 (germline): GTSNPN, SVGIG (reference sequence). In DNA, the CDR3 is TGTGCCTGGAGTGGCGGAGGGCTTAGTCAGCCCCAGCATTTT. Its protein is CAWSGGGLSQPQHF. Variable domain in full (rest from reference TRBV30 and TRBJ1-5): SQTIHQWPATLVQPVGSPLSLECTVEGTSNPNLYWYRQAAGRGLQLLFYSVGIGQISSEVPQNLSASRPQDRQFILSSKKLLLSDSGFYLCAWSGGGLSQPQHFGDGTRLSIL.

The CDR3 nucleotides are TGTGCCATCAGTGGCACTTACAGGGATCAGCCCCAGCATTTT. Its translation: CAISGTYRDQPQHF. This chain connects TRBV10-3 to TRBJ1-5; D perhaps matches TRBD1 (6 bases). The CDR3 length is 14 residues. The germline CDR1 and CDR2 sequences are ENHRY and SYGVKD. Trimming shortened V by 4 bases and J by 5 bases, and 12 bases separated the two germline ends.

The genes are TRBV18 and TRBJ1-1; D remains ambiguous. Per germline, CDR1 KGHSH and CDR2 LQKENI. The CDR3 runs to 14 residues. Trimming shortened V by 6 bases and J by 5 bases, and 16 bases separated the two germline ends. CDR3: CASSQGPPGTEAFF. CDR3 DNA sequence: TGTGCCAGCTCGCAAGGGCCCCCGGGGACTGAAGCTTTCTTT.

The chain employs TRBV19 and TRBJ1-2; D gene unclear. Trimming shortened V by 1 base and J by 6 bases, and 12 bases separated the two germline ends. This CDR3 has 14 residues. Germline V gene lookup returns CDR1 LNHDA and CDR2 SQIVND (reference sequence). Written as DNA, the CDR3 is TGTGCCAGTAGTATAGCTCGGGCCTACGATGGCTACACCTTC. Residues: CASSIARAYDGYTF.

Notes on this clone: The germline gene is not matched at one end of the junction; a read error may be the cause. The chain combines TRBV7-7 with TRBJ2-5; no clear D gene. This CDR3 comprises 11 residues. CDR1 and CDR2 (germline): SSHAT, FNYEAQ (reference sequence). Here the CDR3 DNA reads TGTGCTAGCAGCTCTGGGGAGACCCAGTACTTC. Encoded protein: CASSSGETQYF.

CDR3 in amino acids: CAWSVGQRDQETQYF. CDR3 coding DNA: TGTGCCTGGAGTGTTGGGCAGCGAGACCAAGAGACCCAGTACTTC. The chain couples TRBV30 to TRBJ2-5; D remains ambiguous. The CDR3 loop spans 15 amino acids. Germline CDR1 and CDR2: GTSNPN and SVGIG (reference sequence). Trimming cost V 0 bases and J 0 bases, with 11 bases left between them.

V is TRBV30 and J is TRBJ2-1; D may be TRBD1 (5 bases). This CDR3 is 16 amino acids long. Germline-derived CDR1 and CDR2 are GTSNPN and SVGIG (reference sequence). V was clipped by 1 base and J by 1 base, with 14 bases between them. The CDR3 DNA reads as TGTGCCTGGAGTGATTCTATAGCAGGGTCCTACAATGAGCAGTTCTTC. This gives the protein CAWSDSIAGSYNEQFF. The full variable domain, in which reference TRBV30 and TRBJ2-1 provide the parts outside the CDR3, is SQTIHQWPATLVQPVGSPLSLECTVEGTSNPNLYWYRQAAGRGLQLLFYSVGIGQISSEVPQNLSASRPQDRQFILSSKKLLLSDSGFYLCAWSDSIAGSYNEQFFGPGTRLTVL.

This clone occurred many times. V usage is TRBV30 and J usage is TRBJ2-7; 9 bases line up with TRBD1. After removal of 3 bases from V and 1 base from J, the junction contained 7 bases not matched to a gene. Germline V gene lookup returns CDR1 GTSNPN and CDR2 SVGIG (reference sequence). The CDR3 has 15 residues. The CDR3 nucleotides are TGTGCCTGGAGCGTGCCGGGGACAGGGTCCTACGAGCAGTACTTC. It translates to CAWSVPGTGSYEQYF. Full variable domain (outside the CDR3, taken from reference TRBV30 and TRBJ2-7): SQTIHQWPATLVQPVGSPLSLECTVEGTSNPNLYWYRQAAGRGLQLLFYSVGIGQISSEVPQNLSASRPQDRQFILSSKKLLLSDSGFYLCAWSVPGTGSYEQYFGPGTRLTVT.

V usage is TRBV7-9 and J usage is TRBJ1-6; 7 bases are a match to TRBD1. Trimming cost V 5 bases and J 9 bases; bases outside gene matches: 7. The CDR3 extends over 14 amino acids. Germline-derived CDR1 and CDR2 are SEHNR and FQNEAQ (reference sequence). In nucleotides, the CDR3 is TGTGCCAGCAGCACCCGACAGGGTGGTTCACCCCTCCACTTT. It codes for CASSTRQGGSPLHF.

This chain links TRBV4-1 with TRBJ1-4, with TRBD1 matching over 7 bases. The V gene's germline CDR1 is MGHRA and CDR2 YSYEKL. This CDR3 has 14 residues. V gave up 1 base and J gave up 4 bases; unmatched junction bases: 0. The CDR3 here is CASSQAGGNEKLFF. For the CDR3, the DNA is TGCGCCAGCAGCCAAGCAGGGGGTAATGAAAAACTGTTTTTT.

This clone was seen a handful of times. The chain couples TRBV30 to TRBJ1-2; 7 positions match TRBD1. V trimming: 3 bases; J trimming: 8 bases; junction bases outside the gene matches: 9. The CDR3 covers 13 residues. Germline values: CDR1 GTSNPN, CDR2 SVGIG (reference sequence). In nucleotides, the CDR3 is TGTGCCTGGAGACAAGGACAGGTGTACGGCTACACCTTC. It encodes CAWRQGQVYGYTF.

A word on this clone: Other DNA sequences from this sample encode an identical CDR3 as well. The CDR3 reads CASSLRGVSTDTQYF. The CDR3 DNA sequence: TGCGCCAGCAGCTTGCGCGGGGTCAGCACAGATACGCAGTATTTT. V and J are TRBV5-1 and TRBJ2-3; TRBD2 might be the D (6 bases). V was shortened by 1 base and J by 0 bases, with 9 bases between the two germline ends. CDR3 length: 15 amino acids. CDR1 SGHRS and CDR2 YFSETQ come from the germline V gene.

In this sample, this clone turned up a few times. The chain couples TRBV29-1 to TRBJ2-3; 11 nucleotides agree with TRBD2. CDR1 is SQVTM, CDR2 ANQGSEA, per germline. This CDR3 spans 15 amino acids. J lost 0 bases, V lost 6 bases, and 5 bases had no gene match. CDR3 amino acids: CSVRGTSGSTDTQYF. For the CDR3, the DNA is TGCAGCGTCCGCGGGACTAGCGGTAGCACAGATACGCAGTATTTT.

The rearrangement joins TRBV29-1 to TRBJ2-1, with TRBD1 matching 7 bases. This CDR3 comprises 11 residues. Germline V gene sequence: CDR1 SQVTM, CDR2 ANQGSEA. Trimming removed 7 bases from V and 7 bases from J; junction bases left unmatched: 4. CDR3 sequence reads: CSGSGGNEQFF. CDR3 DNA sequence: TGCAGCGGATCAGGGGGAAATGAGCAGTTCTTC.

The chain employs TRBV7-9 and TRBJ2-3; 9 bases map to TRBD2. Germline V lookup: CDR1 SEHNR, CDR2 FQNEAQ (reference sequence). The CDR3 has 14 residues. Trimming at V came to 6 bases and at J to 2 bases, leaving 3 bases not matched to a gene. CDR3 DNA sequence: TGTGCCAGCAGGCTAGCGGGGACCACAGATACGCAGTATTTT. This sequence encodes CASRLAGTTDTQYF. Based on the CDR3 plus reference TRBV7-9 and TRBJ2-3, the full variable domain is DTGVSQNPRHKITKRGQNVTFRCDPISEHNRLYWYRQTLGQGPEFLTYFQNEAQLEKSRLLSDRFSAERPKGSFSTLEIQRTEQGDSAMYLCASRLAGTTDTQYFGPGTRLTVL.

This clone has more than one count but fewer than ten. The chain's CDR3 is CASRETGPNYGYTF. CDR3 DNA: TGTGCCAGCAGGGAGACAGGGCCTAACTATGGCTACACCTTC. V gene TRBV2 combines with J gene TRBJ1-2; 7 positions match TRBD1. V lost 6 bases, J lost 0 bases, and 4 bases stayed unmatched. Germline V lookup: CDR1 SNHLY, CDR2 FYNNEI. The CDR3 spans 14 residues.

This clone was detected a few times. The gene calls are TRBV7-2 and TRBJ1-6; D is perhaps TRBD1 (5 bases). The CDR3 runs to 14 residues. Germline V CDR1 and CDR2: SGHTA, FQGNSA. V lost 3 bases to trimming and J lost 12 bases, with 15 bases between them. CDR3 sequence: CASSLLQESGPLHF. In DNA form, the CDR3 reads TGTGCCAGCAGCTTGCTACAGGAGTCCGGACCCCTCCACTTT. Complete variable domain (other parts from reference TRBV7-2 and TRBJ1-6): GAGVSQSPSNKVTEKGKDVELRCDPISGHTALYWYRQSLGQGLEFLIYFQGNSAPDKSGLPSDRFSAERTGGSVSTLTIQRTQQEDSAVYLCASSLLQESGPLHFGNGTRLTVT.

This clone showed up just once. The chain couples TRBV20-1 to TRBJ2-1; no clear D gene. The V gene lost 0 bases and the J gene lost 13 bases, with 10 bases spanning the gap. The CDR3 loop spans 11 amino acids. The germline gives CDR1 DFQATT, CDR2 SNEGSKA (reference sequence). The CDR3 here is CSARDSQRQFF. DNA for the CDR3: TGCAGTGCTAGAGATTCCCAACGTCAGTTCTTC.

This clone was observed a handful of times. This chain links TRBV23-1 with TRBJ2-7; no firm D call. TRBV23-1 is identified as an open reading frame with a role that is uncertain. V dropped 4 bases and J dropped 3 bases, with 10 bases sitting between them. CDR3 length: 13 amino acids. CDR3 region: CASSPAPYYEQYF. The CDR3 bases are TGCGCCAGCAGTCCGGCTCCTTACTACGAGCAGTACTTC.

This chain links TRBV5-1 with TRBJ1-2; TRBD1 matches at 7 bases. Germline lookup yields CDR1 SGHRS and CDR2 YFSETQ. The CDR3 loop spans 13 amino acids. J was trimmed by 5 bases and V by 2 bases; bases with no gene match: 3. CDR3 amino acids: CASSFDRAYGYTF. CDR3 coding DNA: TGCGCCAGCAGCTTCGACAGGGCGTATGGCTACACCTTC.

The table lists this clone with a few counts. The chain joins TRBV15 to TRBJ1-1; D is unresolved. The length of the CDR3 is 12 residues. Germline-derived CDR1 and CDR2 are LNHNV and YYDKDF (reference sequence). V dropped 6 bases and J dropped 3 bases, with 8 bases sitting between them. CDR3 DNA: TGTGCCACCAGTAAGAGGTACACTGAAGCTTTCTTT. This codes for CATSKRYTEAFF.

This clone was detected only once. The V gene is TRBV29-1, the J gene TRBJ2-7, with D perhaps TRBD1 or TRBD2 (5 bases each). Germline lookup yields CDR1 SQVTM and CDR2 ANQGSEA. The V gene lost 4 bases and the J gene lost 5 bases, with 12 bases spanning the gap. The CDR3 has 12 amino acids. CDR3 nucleotide sequence: TGCAGCGTTGTGGGGACCGCGCACGAGCAGTACTTC. Translating gives CSVVGTAHEQYF.

The chain recombines TRBV25-1 with TRBJ1-2; a weak D match, TRBD1 (6 bases). Trimming cost V 2 bases and J 5 bases, with 21 bases left between them. The CDR3 contains 17 residues. Germline-derived CDR1 and CDR2 are MGHDK and SYGVNS. The chain's CDR3 is CASSEIDRLSGAYGYTF. CDR3 coding DNA: TGTGCCAGCAGTGAAATCGATCGCTTGTCAGGGGCTTATGGCTACACCTTC.